This TCR beta chain was observed in a study of blood T cell repertoires in COVID-19. About the research overall: Italy, Spain and the United States were the sources of the convalescent and acute COVID-19 samples. PBMCs, B-cell-depleted T cells, or T cells provided the cDNA or gDNA that made up the material.

This clone was seen more than once but under ten times. Authors' data handling: Amplification of reference gene primers provided the estimated nucleated cell counts. Method: immunoSEQ multiplex PCR; TCRdb's copy keeps in-frame clones and lacks some. That table supplies the V and J calls and clone size; D and trimming were determined from the DNA. The table shows some 100,000 clones, with 70% to 90% occurring only once. Sequenced sample: peripheral blood. The sequence was obtained from a woman in her seventies with acute or convalescent COVID-19.

The CDR3 here is CASSLEGPVGSGNTIYF. The CDR3 region has the DNA TGCGCCAGCAGCTTGGAGGGGCCGGTGGGCTCTGGAAACACCATATATTTT. The V and J genes are TRBV5-1 and TRBJ1-3; possible D gene TRBD1, 5 bases. The CDR3 totals 17 residues. V was shortened by 0 bases and J by 0 bases, with 13 bases between the two germline ends. Germline V gene lookup returns CDR1 SGHRS and CDR2 YFSETQ.